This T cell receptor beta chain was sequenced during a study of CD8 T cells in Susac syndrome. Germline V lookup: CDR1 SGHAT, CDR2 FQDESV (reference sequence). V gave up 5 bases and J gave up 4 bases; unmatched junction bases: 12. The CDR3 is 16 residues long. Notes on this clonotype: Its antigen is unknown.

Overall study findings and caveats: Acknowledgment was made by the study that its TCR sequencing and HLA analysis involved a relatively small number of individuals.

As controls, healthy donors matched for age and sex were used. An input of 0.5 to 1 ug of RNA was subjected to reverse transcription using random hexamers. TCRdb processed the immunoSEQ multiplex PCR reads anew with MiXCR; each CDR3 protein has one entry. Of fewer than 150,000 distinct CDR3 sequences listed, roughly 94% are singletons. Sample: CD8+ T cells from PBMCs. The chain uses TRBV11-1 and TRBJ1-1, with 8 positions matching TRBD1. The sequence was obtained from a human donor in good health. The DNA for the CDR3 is TGTGCCAGCAGCGGGTTGGGACAGGCCCCGATCACTGAAGCTTTCTTT. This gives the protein CASSGLGQAPITEAFF.